The 2 T cell receptor beta chains given below trace back to one sample, sequenced in a study of blood T cell repertoires in COVID-19. Repertoires were generated with immunoSEQ multiplex PCR, while TCRdb's copy carries only in-frame clones and drops some. The sample has under 200,000 clones; less than 85% are singletons. Sample: PBMCs or T cells enriched from blood (not recorded which). Receptor source: a woman aged 55-75 years with acute COVID-19.

Here the CDR3 reads CASSIGGGAGGNSPLHF. CDR3 bases: TGTGCCAGTAGTATAGGAGGGGGAGCAGGAGGTAATTCACCCCTCCACTTT. The chain joins TRBV19 to TRBJ1-6; D is possibly TRBD1 (6 bases). This CDR3 has 17 residues. V lost 1 base, J lost 6 bases, and 16 bases lay in between. Germline values: CDR1 LNHDA, CDR2 SQIVND (reference sequence).

The V and J genes are TRBV6-5 and TRBJ1-4, with a possible D match to TRBD1 (6 bases). The V end lost 7 bases, the J end lost 8 bases, and 17 bases lay between the germline ends. This CDR3 contains 14 residues. The germline CDR1 and CDR2 sequences are MNHEY and SVGAGI. The CDR3 region is CASTLRQVWEKLFF. The CDR3 coding sequence is TGTGCCAGCACCCTCAGACAGGTTTGGGAAAAACTGTTTTTT.